Below, 10 T cell receptor beta chains from the same sample are listed, as sequenced in a study of T cell responses to AZD1222 COVID-19 vaccine. Generated by immunoSEQ multiplex PCR, the TCRdb table keeps only in-frame clones and is missing some. The table includes 180,000 or so clones, over 90% detected once. The sequencing here drew on peripheral blood, taken 28 days after the second AZD1222 dose. The source of these receptors is an adult who received the AZD1222 COVID-19 vaccine.

This chain joins TRBV24-1 and TRBJ2-3; tentatively, D is TRBD2 (5 bases). Trimming pared 3 bases from V and 0 bases from J, leaving 9 bases between. CDR1 is KGHDR and CDR2 is SFDVKD in the germline V gene. This CDR3 has 15 amino acids. The CDR3 protein is CATSDGETSTDTQYF. In DNA form, the CDR3 reads TGTGCCACCAGTGATGGGGAGACTAGCACAGATACGCAGTATTTT.

The rearrangement links TRBV12-3 or TRBV12-4 to TRBJ2-1; D not resolved. Trimming took 6 bases from V and 6 from J, leaving 12 bases between them. This CDR3 has 13 amino acids. The CDR3: CASSWGSANEQFF. Written as DNA, the CDR3 is TGTGCCAGCAGCTGGGGATCTGCCAATGAGCAGTTCTTC.

The rearrangement joins TRBV18 to TRBJ2-3; TRBD2 might be the D (6 bases). CDR1 and CDR2 (germline): KGHSH, LQKENI. The CDR3 runs 17 residues. V gave up 1 base and J gave up 3 bases, with 17 bases separating them. CDR3 protein: CASSPLYGAGSTDTQYF. The CDR3 DNA sequence: TGTGCCAGCTCACCACTCTACGGTGCGGGGAGTACAGATACGCAGTATTTT.

V is TRBV7-2 and J is TRBJ2-3; 9 bases map to TRBD2. V lost 1 base to trimming and J lost 4 bases; unmatched junction nucleotides: 6. The CDR3 runs 16 residues. The germline V gene encodes CDR1 SGHTA and CDR2 FQGNSA. CDR3 protein: CASSLEDSGGADTQYF. The CDR3 nucleotides are TGTGCCAGCAGCTTAGAGGATAGCGGGGGTGCAGATACGCAGTATTTT.

This chain joins TRBV12-3 or TRBV12-4 and TRBJ1-2; D is uncertain. V lost 6 bases to trimming and J lost 4 bases, with 12 bases between them. The CDR3 length is 13 residues. In nucleotides, the CDR3 is TGTGCCAGCAGCCCAAGGGATACCTATGGCTACACCTTC. Translating it yields CASSPRDTYGYTF.

J is TRBJ1-1 and V is TRBV7-3, with no clear D. This CDR3 comprises 14 residues. V lost 4 bases, J lost 1 base, and 10 bases lay in between. The germline CDR1 and CDR2 sequences are SGHTA and FQGTGA. CDR3 bases: TGTGCCAGCAGCTCCGGAGGCCCGAACACTGAAGCTTTCTTT. This codes for CASSSGGPNTEAFF.

The chain has TRBV11-2 and TRBJ1-5; D perhaps matches TRBD1 (6 bases). The CDR3 totals 14 residues. Germline CDR1 and CDR2: SGHAT and FQNNGV. V lost 3 bases and J lost 2, with 8 bases in between. The DNA of the CDR3 is TGTGCCAGCAGCTTTGCAGGGGGCAATCAGCCCCAGCATTTT. It codes for CASSFAGGNQPQHF.

This chain joins TRBV24-1 and TRBJ1-4; possibly TRBD1 for D (6 bases). The germline V gene encodes CDR1 KGHDR and CDR2 SFDVKD. The CDR3 runs 15 residues. The V end was cut by 4 bases, the J end by 4 bases, with 12 bases between. This CDR3 reads CATSEGAEYNEKLFF. The CDR3 DNA follows: TGTGCCACCAGTGAGGGGGCAGAGTATAATGAAAAACTGTTTTTT.

The chain combines TRBV9 with TRBJ2-3; D is uncertain. CDR3 length: 14 residues. Germline values: CDR1 SGDLS, CDR2 YYNGEE. The V end was cut by 0 bases, the J end by 0 bases, with 5 bases between. In nucleotides, the CDR3 is TGTGCCAGCAGCGTAGGGGGTAGCACAGATACGCAGTATTTT. This translates into CASSVGGSTDTQYF.

Points on this clone: At one boundary the junction diverges from the germline segment, which might be a read error. CDR3 coding DNA: TGTGCCAGCAGCTTAGATCGAAGTCTAGTGGTCTTC. It yields the protein CASSLDRSLVVF. This rearrangement joins TRBV11-2 to TRBJ2-1; D gene unclear. The CDR3 runs to 12 residues. CDR1 is SGHAT, CDR2 FQNNGV, per germline.